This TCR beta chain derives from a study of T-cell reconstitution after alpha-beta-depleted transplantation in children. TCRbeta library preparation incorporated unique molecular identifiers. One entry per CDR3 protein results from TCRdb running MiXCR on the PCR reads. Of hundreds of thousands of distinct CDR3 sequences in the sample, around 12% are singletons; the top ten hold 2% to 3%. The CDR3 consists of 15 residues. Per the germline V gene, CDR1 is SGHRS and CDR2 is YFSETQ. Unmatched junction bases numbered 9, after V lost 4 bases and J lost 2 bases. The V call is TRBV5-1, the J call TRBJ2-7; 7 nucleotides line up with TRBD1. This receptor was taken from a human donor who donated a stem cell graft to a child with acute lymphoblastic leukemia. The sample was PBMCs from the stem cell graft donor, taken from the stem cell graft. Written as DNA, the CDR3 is TGCGCCAGCAGCCCCGGGACAGTTCCTACCTACGAGCAGTACTTC. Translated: CASSPGTVPTYEQYF.